This TCR beta chain was sequenced in a study of neoadjuvant nivolumab and ipilimumab in lung cancer. The CDR3 is made up of 13 amino acids. Germline V CDR1 and CDR2: ENHRY, SYGVKD. The junction had 0 bases not matched to a gene; V was cut back by 2 bases and J by 3 bases. Regarding this clone: Antigen unknown.

The table came from immunoSEQ multiplex PCR; TCRdb's copy has only in-frame clones and leaves some out. The profile covers 25,000 to 30,000 clones, with approximately 80% appearing a single time and about 6.5% taken by the ten largest. Study results and limitations: TCR clonality did not significantly correlate with pathologic tumor regression. From pretherapy to surgery, tumor richness and clonality rose with dual therapy. Higher pretherapy blood TCR richness went with higher resected-tumor richness. TCR richness and clonality were higher in tumors than adjacent uninvolved lung.

The sequencing here drew on peripheral blood, taken before neoadjuvant nivolumab, alone or with ipilimumab. The receptor was isolated from an adult with non-small cell lung cancer. This chain links TRBV10-3 with TRBJ1-2, with 7 positions matching TRBD1. The CDR3 DNA is TGTGCCATCAGTGAGGACAGGGACTATGGCTACACCTTC. The encoded protein is CAISEDRDYGYTF.